This T cell receptor beta chain came from a study of cytomegalovirus exposure and HLA in healthy donors. Background on the study: A previous analysis identified 90 million to 140 million unique TCR beta sequences derived from about 180 million T cells.

General study findings and limits: Indistinguishability led to the exclusion of some V segments, TRBV6-2 and TRBV6-3 included.

Primers for the PCR totalled 60 Vbeta and 13 Jbeta. Methods used by the authors: As a later analysis found, there were approximately 80 million unique TCR beta chains, of which about 10 million were shared. The protocol was immunoSEQ multiplex PCR, while the TCRdb copy is restricted to in-frame clones and leaves out a portion. The D gene and trimming were derived from the DNA, and the V and J assignments and clone size from that table. The profile shows 55,000 to 90,000 clones, around 81% of them singletons. This clone has more than one count but fewer than ten. Its matching antigen is unknown. V shed 1 base and J shed 6 bases, with 10 bases lying between them. Germline CDR1 SEHNR, CDR2 FQNEAQ (reference sequence). The CDR3 contains 14 residues.

This clonotype originated in a middle-aged man in good health and CMV-seronegative. What was sequenced was PBMCs. This chain joins TRBV7-9 and TRBJ1-5, with TRBD1 as a possible D gene (5 bases). In nucleotides, the CDR3 is TGTGCCAGCAGCTTAGGGAGGGGTATTCAGCCCCAGCATTTT. This translates into CASSLGRGIQPQHF.